Listed below are T cell receptor beta chains from one sample, sequenced in a study of blood T cell repertoires in COVID-19. Sequencing was performed with immunoSEQ multiplex PCR; in TCRdb, only in-frame clones are kept and a portion is missing. The table has approximately 220,000 clones, around 82% seen once. Sequencing was done on a sample of peripheral blood. Every receptor here comes from a woman in her fifties or sixties with acute or convalescent COVID-19. Each CDR3 is given with its conserved first and last residue. D genes are given only for firm matches. Size values are once, few and many counts, or a class for expanded clones, and some rows have none.

cdr3_length clone_size j_call d_call v_call cdr3_aa cdr3_nt
14 NA TRBJ2-7 TRBD1 TRBV28 CASSSPTGAYEQYF TGTGCCAGCAGTTCGCCGACAGGGGCCTACGAGCAGTACTTC
14 NA TRBJ1-5 NA TRBV28 CASSFWRDNQPQHF TGTGCCAGCAGTTTCTGGAGGGATAATCAGCCCCAGCATTTT
18 NA TRBJ1-2 NA TRBV11-2 CASSPLSPWWGGDDGYTF TGTGCCAGCAGCCCACTTTCGCCCTGGTGGGGGGGTGATGATGGCTACACCTTC
14 few TRBJ2-3 NA TRBV5-1 CASSLGGASDTQYF TGCGCCAGCAGCTTAGGGGGGGCATCAGATACGCAGTATTTT
16 NA TRBJ2-1 TRBD2 TRBV5-4 CASRESGLASWDEQFF TGTGCATCCCGAGAGTCTGGACTAGCGTCGTGGGATGAGCAGTTCTTC
17 medium-sized TRBJ2-2 TRBD1 TRBV19 CASNPRGPPYSTGELFF TGTGCCAGTAACCCTAGGGGGCCCCCTTACTCCACCGGGGAGCTGTTTTTT
15 NA TRBJ2-1 TRBD1 TRBV10-3 CAIGPGQGSGGEQFF TGTGCCATCGGACCCGGACAGGGCTCAGGTGGTGAGCAGTTCTTC
15 NA TRBJ2-2 TRBD2 TRBV27 CASTWNGGAPGELFF TGTGCCAGCACTTGGAACGGGGGGGCCCCTGGGGAGCTGTTTTTT
15 NA TRBJ2-7 NA TRBV3-1/TRBV3-2 CASIRTRWTLYEQYF TGTGCCAGCATCCGGACAAGGTGGACACTGTACGAGCAGTACTTC
14 NA TRBJ1-1 NA TRBV5-1 CASSPKFRGTEAFF TGCGCCAGCAGCCCGAAATTTCGGGGGACTGAAGCTTTCTTT
14 NA TRBJ1-2 TRBD1 TRBV6-2/TRBV6-3 CASSYDVGGDGYTF TGTGCCAGCAGTTACGATGTAGGGGGCGATGGCTACACCTTC
15 NA TRBJ2-1 TRBD2 TRBV11-3 CASSLGTSAGNEQFF TGTGCCAGCAGCCTCGGGACTAGCGCTGGCAATGAGCAGTTCTTC
14 NA TRBJ2-7 NA TRBV7-6 CASSPTGGENEQYF TGTGCCAGCAGCCCTACAGGGGGGGAAAACGAGCAGTACTTC
16 NA TRBJ2-4 TRBD2 TRBV30 CAWSPAGTIAKNIQYF TGTGCCTGGAGTCCGGCCGGGACTATAGCCAAAAACATTCAGTACTTC
16 NA TRBJ2-5 TRBD2 TRBV11-2 CASSAGGAPDRETQYF TGTGCCAGCAGCGCGGGAGGGGCCCCCGATCGGGAGACCCAGTACTTC
17 NA TRBJ1-5 NA TRBV19 CASSSPGSVYSNQPQHF TGTGCCAGTAGTTCGCCCGGGTCAGTTTATAGCAATCAGCCCCAGCATTTT
12 NA TRBJ1-1 NA TRBV12-3/TRBV12-4 CASMGATTEAFF TGTGCCAGCATGGGAGCAACCACTGAAGCTTTCTTT
13 NA TRBJ2-7 TRBD2 TRBV29-1 CSVGWRGAPEQYF TGCAGCGTTGGCTGGCGGGGGGCCCCCGAGCAGTACTTC
15 few TRBJ2-1 TRBD2 TRBV7-9 CASSLQRGGNNEQFF TGTGCCAGCAGCTTGCAGCGGGGGGGAAACAATGAGCAGTTCTTC
12 NA TRBJ1-2 TRBD1 TRBV30 CAWTQGNYGYTF TGTGCCTGGACACAGGGGAACTATGGCTACACCTTC
15 NA TRBJ2-5 TRBD2 TRBV5-8 CASSLERTSVETQYF TGTGCCAGCAGCTTGGAAAGGACTAGCGTAGAGACCCAGTACTTC
15 few TRBJ2-3 NA TRBV7-2 CASSLMGARTDTQYF TGTGCCAGCAGCTTGATGGGGGCAAGGACAGATACGCAGTATTTT
15 once TRBJ2-1 TRBD1 TRBV5-1 CASSSRDRDAGEQFF TGCGCCAGCAGCTCCCGGGACAGGGACGCGGGTGAGCAGTTCTTC
17 NA TRBJ1-5 NA TRBV4-1 CASSQVRGISSNQPQHF TGCGCCAGCAGCCAAGTCAGAGGGATTTCGAGCAATCAGCCCCAGCATTTT